This TCR beta chain came from a study of blood T cell repertoires in COVID-19. TCRdb's copy holds only in-frame clones and misses some; the assay was immunoSEQ multiplex PCR. The table shows around 270,000 clones, with about 89% occurring only once. This clonotype originated in a man aged 35-49 years who had recovered from COVID-19. Sequencing was carried out using peripheral blood.

CDR3 protein: CASSQGGGTQYF. CDR3 coding DNA: TGTGCCAGCAGCCAAGGGGGCGGGACCCAGTACTTC. The J gene is TRBJ2-5, the V gene TRBV3-1 (or the pseudogene TRBV3-2); tentative D call: TRBD1 (5 bases). V was shortened by 1 base and J by 7 bases, with 7 bases between the two germline ends. Germline V gene lookup returns CDR1 LGHDT and CDR2 YNNKEL (reference sequence). CDR3 length: 12 residues.